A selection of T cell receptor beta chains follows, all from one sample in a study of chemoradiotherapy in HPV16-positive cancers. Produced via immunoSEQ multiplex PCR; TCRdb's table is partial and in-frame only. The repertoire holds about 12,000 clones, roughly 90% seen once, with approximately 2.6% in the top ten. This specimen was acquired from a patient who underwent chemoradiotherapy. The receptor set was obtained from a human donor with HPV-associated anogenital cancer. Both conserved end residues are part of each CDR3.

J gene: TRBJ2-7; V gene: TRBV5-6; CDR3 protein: CASSLPSGQSYEQYF
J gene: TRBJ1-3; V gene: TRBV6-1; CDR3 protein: CASSGSTFSGNTIYF
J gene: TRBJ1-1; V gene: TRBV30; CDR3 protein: CAWIFGQGAVGAFF
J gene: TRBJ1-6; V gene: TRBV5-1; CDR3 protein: CASSLEGMVISPLHF
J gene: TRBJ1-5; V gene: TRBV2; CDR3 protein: CASSRGTGDGQPQHF
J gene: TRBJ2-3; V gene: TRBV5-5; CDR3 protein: CATRTDWHTDTQYF
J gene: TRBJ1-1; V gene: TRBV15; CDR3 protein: CATRAGQGGRMNTEAFF
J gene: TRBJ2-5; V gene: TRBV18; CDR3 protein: CASSPPSGGGGTQYF
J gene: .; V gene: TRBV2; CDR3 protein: CASSERGGGFYEQYF
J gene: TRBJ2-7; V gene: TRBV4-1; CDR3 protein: CASSQESGRNYEQYF
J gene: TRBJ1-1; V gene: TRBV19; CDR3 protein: CASSIRGQGNTEAFF
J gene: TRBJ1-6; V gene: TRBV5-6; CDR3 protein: CASSLGGASYNSPLHF
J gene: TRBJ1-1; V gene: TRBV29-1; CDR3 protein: CSADRGLNTEAFF
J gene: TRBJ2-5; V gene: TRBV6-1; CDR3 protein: CASSTQGTQETQYF
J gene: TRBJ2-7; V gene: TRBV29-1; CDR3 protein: CSVGGLPGSEQYF
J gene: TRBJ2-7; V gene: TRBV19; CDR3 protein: CASSNSGSVEQYF
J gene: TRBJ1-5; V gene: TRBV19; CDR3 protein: CASSITLGFGGNQPQHF